The clone carrying this T cell receptor (beta chain) was seen a handful of times. Antigen: not known. Given a much more abundant clone one base away, this may be a read error. Here the gene names and germline are mouse. The read comes to an end 4 residues before the CDR3 does, leaving the germline J gene to fill in the end. Other DNA sequences in the same sample also yield this CDR3. The data stem from a study of CD8+ T cells in alopecia areata. For the study at large: C3H/HeJ donors with spontaneous alopecia, about 6-12 months old, supplied skin grafts to roughly 6-10-week-old female C3H/HeJ mice.

Cells pooled from cutaneous lymph nodes were sorted on CD4, CD8alpha, NKG2D, NKG2ACE and other markers. CDR3 length: 12 residues. CDR1 and CDR2 from the germline V gene are FNHDT and SITEND (reference sequence). The V end lost 3 bases, the J end lost 3 bases, and 7 bases lay between the germline ends. RNA extraction was followed by reverse transcription into cDNA, which acted as the sequencing template. TCRdb keeps only in-frame clones here, not all; method: immunoSEQ multiplex PCR. The sample includes approximately 300,000 clones, none of them occurring once. Study observations and caveats: Scalp lesions, especially in alopecia totalis/universalis, had higher clonality than normal scalp.

The V and J genes are TRBV19 and TRBJ2-7; possibly TRBD1 for D (6 bases). The receptor's source is a C3H/HeJ mouse with alopecia areata. For this strain, the MHC haplotype corresponds to H2-k. Sequenced: CD4+ T cells sorted from a lymph node. This CDR3 reads CASSRTDYEQYF. CDR3 DNA (partial): TGTGCCAGCAGTAGGACAGACTAT.